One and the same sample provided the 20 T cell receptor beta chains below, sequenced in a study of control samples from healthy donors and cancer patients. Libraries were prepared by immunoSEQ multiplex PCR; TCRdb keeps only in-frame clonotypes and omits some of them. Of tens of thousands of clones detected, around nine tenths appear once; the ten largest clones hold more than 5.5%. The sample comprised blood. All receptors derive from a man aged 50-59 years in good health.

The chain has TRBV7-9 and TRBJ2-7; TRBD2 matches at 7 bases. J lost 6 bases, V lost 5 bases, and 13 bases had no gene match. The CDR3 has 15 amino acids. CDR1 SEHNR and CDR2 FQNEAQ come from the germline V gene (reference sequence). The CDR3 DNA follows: TGTGCCAGCAGCAAGACCACCGGGGGGTTAGGCGAGCAGTACTTC. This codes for CASSKTTGGLGEQYF.

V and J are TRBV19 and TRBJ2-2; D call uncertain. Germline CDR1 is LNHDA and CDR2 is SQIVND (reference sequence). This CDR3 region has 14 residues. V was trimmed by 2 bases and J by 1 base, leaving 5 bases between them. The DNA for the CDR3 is TGTGCCAGTAGTATACGTCGGAACACCGGGGAGCTGTTTTTT. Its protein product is CASSIRRNTGELFF.

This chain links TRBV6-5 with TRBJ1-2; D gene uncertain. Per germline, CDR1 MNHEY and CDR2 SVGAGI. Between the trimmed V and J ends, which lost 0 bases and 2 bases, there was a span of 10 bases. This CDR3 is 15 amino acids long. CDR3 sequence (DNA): TGTGCCAGCAGTTACTCGCCGGATACCAACTATGGCTACACCTTC. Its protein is CASSYSPDTNYGYTF.

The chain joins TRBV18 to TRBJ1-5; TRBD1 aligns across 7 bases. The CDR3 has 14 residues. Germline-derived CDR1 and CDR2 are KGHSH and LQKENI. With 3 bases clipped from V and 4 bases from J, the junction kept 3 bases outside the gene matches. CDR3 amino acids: CASSPGQPNQPQHF. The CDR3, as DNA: TGTGCCAGCTCACCGGGACAGCCAAATCAGCCCCAGCATTTT.

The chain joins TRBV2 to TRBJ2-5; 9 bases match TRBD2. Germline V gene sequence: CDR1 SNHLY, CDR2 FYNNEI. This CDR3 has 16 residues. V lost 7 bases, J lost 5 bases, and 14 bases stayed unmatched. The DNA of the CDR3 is TGTGCCAGCAAAAGGGGACCCGCGGGGGGGCTTGAGACCCAGTACTTC. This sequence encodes CASKRGPAGGLETQYF.

In nucleotides, the CDR3 is TGTGCCAGCAGCTTACTGGGGGGCTGGGAGACCCAGTACTTC. Protein: CASSLLGGWETQYF. This chain joins TRBV7-3 and TRBJ2-5; the D gene could be TRBD1 or TRBD2 (6 bases each). V was shortened by 2 bases and J by 5 bases, with 12 bases between the two germline ends. CDR1 is SGHTA and CDR2 is FQGTGA in the germline V gene. The CDR3 runs to 14 residues. Supplemented by reference TRBV7-3 and TRBJ2-5, the full variable domain reads GAGVSQTPSNKVTEKGKYVELRCDPISGHTALYWYRQSLGQGPEFLIYFQGTGAADDSGLPNDRFFAVRPEGSVSTLKIQRTERGDSAVYLCASSLLGGWETQYFGPGTRLLVL.

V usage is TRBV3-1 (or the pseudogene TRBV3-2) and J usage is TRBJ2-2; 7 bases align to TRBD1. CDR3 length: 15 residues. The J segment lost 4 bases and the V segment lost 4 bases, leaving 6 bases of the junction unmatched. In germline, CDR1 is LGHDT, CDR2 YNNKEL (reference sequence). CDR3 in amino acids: CASSPRDSRTGELFF. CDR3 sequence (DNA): TGTGCCAGCAGCCCCCGGGACAGCCGCACCGGGGAGCTGTTTTTT.

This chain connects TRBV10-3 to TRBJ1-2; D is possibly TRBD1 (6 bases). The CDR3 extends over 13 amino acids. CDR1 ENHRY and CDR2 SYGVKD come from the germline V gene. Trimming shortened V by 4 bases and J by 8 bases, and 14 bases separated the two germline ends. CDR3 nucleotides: TGTGCCATCAGTGGCCAGGGGCCGGGAGGCTACACCTTC. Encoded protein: CAISGQGPGGYTF.

CDR3 in amino acids: CASSSRATVYGYTF. The CDR3 bases are TGTGCCAGCAGCTCCCGGGCCACCGTCTATGGCTACACCTTC. The chain recombines TRBV7-2 with TRBJ1-2, with D hard to call. Germline V gives CDR1 SGHTA, CDR2 FQGNSA. Trimming removed 4 bases at V and 4 bases at J, with 13 bases between. The CDR3 is 14 amino acids.

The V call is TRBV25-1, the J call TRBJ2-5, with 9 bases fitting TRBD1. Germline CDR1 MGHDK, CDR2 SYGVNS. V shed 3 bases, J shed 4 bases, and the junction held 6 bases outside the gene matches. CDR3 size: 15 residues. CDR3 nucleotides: TGTGCCAGCAGTGAGGGACAGGGATGGGGAGAGACCCAGTACTTC. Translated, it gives CASSEGQGWGETQYF.

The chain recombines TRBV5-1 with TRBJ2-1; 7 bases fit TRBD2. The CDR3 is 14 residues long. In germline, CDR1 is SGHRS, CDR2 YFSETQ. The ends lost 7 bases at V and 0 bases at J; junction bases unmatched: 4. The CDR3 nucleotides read TGCGCCAGCGGGCGGGGGAGCTCCTACAATGAGCAGTTCTTC. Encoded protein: CASGRGSSYNEQFF.

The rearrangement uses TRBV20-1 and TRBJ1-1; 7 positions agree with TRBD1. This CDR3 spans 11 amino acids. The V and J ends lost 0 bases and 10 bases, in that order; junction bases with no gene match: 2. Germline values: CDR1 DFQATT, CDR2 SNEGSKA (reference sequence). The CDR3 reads CSARDEGAAFF. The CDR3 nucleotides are TGCAGTGCTAGAGATGAGGGGGCAGCTTTCTTT.

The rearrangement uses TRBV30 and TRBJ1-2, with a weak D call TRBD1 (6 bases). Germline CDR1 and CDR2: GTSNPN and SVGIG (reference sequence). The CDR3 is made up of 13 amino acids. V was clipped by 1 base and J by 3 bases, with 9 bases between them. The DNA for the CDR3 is TGTGCCTGGAGTGGTGGACAGTACTATGGCTACACCTTC. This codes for CAWSGGQYYGYTF. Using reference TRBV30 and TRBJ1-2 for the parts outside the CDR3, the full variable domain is SQTIHQWPATLVQPVGSPLSLECTVEGTSNPNLYWYRQAAGRGLQLLFYSVGIGQISSEVPQNLSASRPQDRQFILSSKKLLLSDSGFYLCAWSGGQYYGYTFGSGTRLTVV.

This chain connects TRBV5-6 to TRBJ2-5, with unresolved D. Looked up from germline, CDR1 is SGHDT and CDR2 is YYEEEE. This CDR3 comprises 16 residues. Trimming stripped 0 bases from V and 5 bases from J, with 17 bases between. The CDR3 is CASSLVPTLDPETQYF. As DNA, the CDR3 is TGTGCCAGCAGCTTGGTTCCCACTCTTGACCCGGAGACCCAGTACTTC. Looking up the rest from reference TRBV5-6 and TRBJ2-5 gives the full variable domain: DAGVTQSPTHLIKTRGQQVTLRCSPKSGHDTVSWYQQALGQGPQFIFQYYEEEERQRGNFPDRFSGHQFPNYSSELNVNALLLGDSALYLCASSLVPTLDPETQYFGPGTRLLVL.

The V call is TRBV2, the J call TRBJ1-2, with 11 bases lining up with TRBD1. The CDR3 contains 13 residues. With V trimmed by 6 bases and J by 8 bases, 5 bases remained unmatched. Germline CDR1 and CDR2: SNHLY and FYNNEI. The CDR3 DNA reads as TGTGCCAGCAGGGGACAGGGGGTGGGAGGCTACACCTTC. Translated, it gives CASRGQGVGGYTF. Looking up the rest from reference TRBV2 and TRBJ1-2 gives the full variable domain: EPEVTQTPSHQVTQMGQEVILRCVPISNHLYFYWYRQILGQKVEFLVSFYNNEISEKSEIFDDQFSVERPDGSNFTLKIRSTKLEDSAMYFCASRGQGVGGYTFGSGTRLTVV.

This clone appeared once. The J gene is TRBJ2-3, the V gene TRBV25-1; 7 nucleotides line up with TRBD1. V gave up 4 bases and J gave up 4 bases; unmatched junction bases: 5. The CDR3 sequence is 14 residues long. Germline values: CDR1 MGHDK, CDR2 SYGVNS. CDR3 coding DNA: TGTGCCAGCAGTGGGGGGACAGAGGCAGATACGCAGTATTTT. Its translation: CASSGGTEADTQYF.

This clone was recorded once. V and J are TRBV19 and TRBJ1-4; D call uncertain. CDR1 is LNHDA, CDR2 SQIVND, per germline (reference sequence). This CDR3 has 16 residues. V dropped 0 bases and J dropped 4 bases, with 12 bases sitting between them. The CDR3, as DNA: TGTGCCAGTAGTATAGAAAGAGGGTCAGGTAATGAAAAACTGTTTTTT. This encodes CASSIERGSGNEKLFF.

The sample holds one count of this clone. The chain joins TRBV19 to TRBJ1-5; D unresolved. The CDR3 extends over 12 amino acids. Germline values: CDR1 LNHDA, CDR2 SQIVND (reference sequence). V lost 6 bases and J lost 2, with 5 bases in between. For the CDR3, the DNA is TGTGCCAGTAGGAGCGGCAATCAGCCCCAGCATTTT. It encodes CASRSGNQPQHF.

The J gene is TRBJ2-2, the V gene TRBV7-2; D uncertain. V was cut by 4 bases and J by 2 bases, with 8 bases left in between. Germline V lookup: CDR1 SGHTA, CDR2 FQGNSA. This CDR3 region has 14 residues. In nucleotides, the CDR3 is TGTGCCAGCAGCTCCCCAGCTAACACCGGGGAGCTGTTTTTT. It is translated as CASSSPANTGELFF.

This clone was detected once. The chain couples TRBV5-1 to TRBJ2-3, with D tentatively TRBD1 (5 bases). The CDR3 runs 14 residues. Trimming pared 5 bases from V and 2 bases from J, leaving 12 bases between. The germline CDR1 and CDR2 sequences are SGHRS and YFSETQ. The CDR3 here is CASSHRTYTDTQYF. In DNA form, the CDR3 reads TGCGCCAGCAGTCACAGGACCTACACAGATACGCAGTATTTT.